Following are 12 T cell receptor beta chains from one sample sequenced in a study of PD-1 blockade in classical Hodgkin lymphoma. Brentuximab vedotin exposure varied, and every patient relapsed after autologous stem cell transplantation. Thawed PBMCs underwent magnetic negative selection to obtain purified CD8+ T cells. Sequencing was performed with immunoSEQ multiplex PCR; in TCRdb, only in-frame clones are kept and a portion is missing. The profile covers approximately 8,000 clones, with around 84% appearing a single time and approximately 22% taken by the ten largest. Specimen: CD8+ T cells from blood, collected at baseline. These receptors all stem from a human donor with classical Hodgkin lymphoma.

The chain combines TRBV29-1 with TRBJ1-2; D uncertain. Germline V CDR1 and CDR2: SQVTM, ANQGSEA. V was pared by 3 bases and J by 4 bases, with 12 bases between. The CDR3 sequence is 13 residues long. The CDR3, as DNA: TGCAGCGTTGAGGTTGTGGGAATCTATGGCTACACCTTC. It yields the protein CSVEVVGIYGYTF.

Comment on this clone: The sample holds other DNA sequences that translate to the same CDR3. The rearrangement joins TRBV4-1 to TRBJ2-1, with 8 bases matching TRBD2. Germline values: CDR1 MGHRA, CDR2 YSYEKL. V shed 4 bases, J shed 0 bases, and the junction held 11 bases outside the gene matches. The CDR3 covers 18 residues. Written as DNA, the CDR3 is TGCGCCAGCAGCCCGGGTCTAGCGGGCACGAGCTCCTACAATGAGCAGTTCTTC. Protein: CASSPGLAGTSSYNEQFF.

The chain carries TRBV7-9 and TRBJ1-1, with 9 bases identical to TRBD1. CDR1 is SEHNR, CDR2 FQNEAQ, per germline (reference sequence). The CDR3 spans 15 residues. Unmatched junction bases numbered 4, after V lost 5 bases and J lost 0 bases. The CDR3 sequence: CASSPWTGVNTEAFF. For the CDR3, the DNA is TGTGCCAGCAGCCCCTGGACAGGGGTGAACACTGAAGCTTTCTTT.

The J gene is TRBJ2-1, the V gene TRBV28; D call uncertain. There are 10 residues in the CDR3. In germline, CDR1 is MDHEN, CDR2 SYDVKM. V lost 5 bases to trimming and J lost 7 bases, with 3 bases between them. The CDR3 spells CASSENEQFF. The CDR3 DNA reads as TGTGCCAGCAGTGAAAATGAGCAGTTCTTC.

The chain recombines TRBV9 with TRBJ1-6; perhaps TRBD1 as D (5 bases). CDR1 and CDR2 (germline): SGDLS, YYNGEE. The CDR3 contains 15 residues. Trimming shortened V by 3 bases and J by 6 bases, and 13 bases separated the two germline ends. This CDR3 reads CASSASGRTNSPLHF. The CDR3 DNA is TGTGCCAGCAGCGCCTCGGGACGGACTAATTCACCCCTCCACTTT.

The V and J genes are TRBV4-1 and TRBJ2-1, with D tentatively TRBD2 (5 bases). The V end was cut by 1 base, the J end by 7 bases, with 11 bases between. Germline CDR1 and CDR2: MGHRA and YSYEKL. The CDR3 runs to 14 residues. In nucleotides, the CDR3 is TGCGCCAGCAGCCAAGTGCCGGGGATAAATGAGCAGTTCTTC. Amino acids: CASSQVPGINEQFF.

The CDR3 spells CASQKLGYSMNTEAFF. The CDR3 DNA is TGTGCCAGCCAAAAGCTCGGATACTCAATGAACACTGAAGCTTTCTTT. The rearrangement links TRBV18 to TRBJ1-1; D call uncertain. Deletions cut 8 bases from V and 0 bases from J, with 19 bases between. This CDR3 has 16 amino acids. Germline V gene lookup returns CDR1 KGHSH and CDR2 LQKENI. The full variable domain, rest sourced from reference TRBV18 and TRBJ1-1, is NAGVMQNPRHLVRRRGQEARLRCSPMKGHSHVYWYRQLPEEGLKFMVYLQKENIIDESGMPKERFSAEFPKEGPSILRIQQVVRGDSAAYFCASQKLGYSMNTEAFFGQGTRLTVV.

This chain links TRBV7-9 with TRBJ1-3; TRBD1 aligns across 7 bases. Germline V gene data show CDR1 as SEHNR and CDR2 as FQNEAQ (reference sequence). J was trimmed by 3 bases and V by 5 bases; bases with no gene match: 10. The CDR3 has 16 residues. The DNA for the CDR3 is TGTGCCAGCAGCGCATCACAGGGGAGGGATGGAAACACCATATATTTT. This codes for CASSASQGRDGNTIYF.

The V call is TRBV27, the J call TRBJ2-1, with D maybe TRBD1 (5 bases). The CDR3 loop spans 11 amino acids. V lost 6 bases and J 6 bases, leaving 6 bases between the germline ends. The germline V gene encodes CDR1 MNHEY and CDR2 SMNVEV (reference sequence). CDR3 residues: CASSQGNEQFF. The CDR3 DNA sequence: TGTGCCAGCAGCCAGGGCAATGAGCAGTTCTTC.

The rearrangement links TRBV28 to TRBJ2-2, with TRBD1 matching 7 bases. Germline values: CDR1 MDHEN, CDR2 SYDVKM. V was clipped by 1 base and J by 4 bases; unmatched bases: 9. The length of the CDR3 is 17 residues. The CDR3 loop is CASSLLVDRATTGELFF. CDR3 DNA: TGTGCCAGCAGTTTATTGGTTGACAGGGCGACCACCGGGGAGCTGTTTTTT.

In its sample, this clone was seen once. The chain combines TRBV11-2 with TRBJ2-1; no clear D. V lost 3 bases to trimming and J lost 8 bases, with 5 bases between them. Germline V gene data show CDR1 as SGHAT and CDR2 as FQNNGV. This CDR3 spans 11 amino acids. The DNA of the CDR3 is TGTGCCAGCAGCTTGCATTATGAGCAGTTCTTC. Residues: CASSLHYEQFF. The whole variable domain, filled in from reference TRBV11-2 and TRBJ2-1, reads EAGVAQSPRYKIIEKRQSVAFWCNPISGHATLYWYQQILGQGPKLLIQFQNNGVVDDSQLPKDRFSAERLKGVDSTLKIQPAKLEDSAVYLCASSLHYEQFFGPGTRLTVL.

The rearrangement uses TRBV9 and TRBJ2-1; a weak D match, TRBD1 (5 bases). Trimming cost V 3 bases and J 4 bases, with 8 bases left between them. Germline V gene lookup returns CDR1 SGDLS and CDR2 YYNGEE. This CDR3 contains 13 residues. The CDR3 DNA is TGTGCCAGCAGCGGCAGGGTTTACAATGAGCAGTTCTTC. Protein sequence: CASSGRVYNEQFF.